These 17 T cell receptor beta chains were sequenced from one sample in a study of regulatory T cells in long-lasting Graves disease. Time point reported: persistent/refractory GD, antithyroid drugs over 5 years with positive TRAb. From PBMCs, RNA was extracted and then used to make the TCR library. The authors built TCR beta libraries using iRepertoire HTBI primers and Arm-PCR of CDR3 regions. MiXCR, run by TCRdb on the multiplex PCR reads, gives a single entry per CDR3 protein. The sample records roughly 450,000 distinct CDR3 sequences, 20% being singletons. Material: peripheral blood mononuclear cells (PBMCs), obtained when the disease was refractory, from a patient treated with antithyroid drugs. The receptors were gathered from a female donor with Graves disease.

With regard to this clonotype: A much more abundant neighbour one base away suggests this may be a read error. The chain joins TRBV3-1 to TRBJ1-2; D call uncertain. Looked up from germline, CDR1 is LGHDT and CDR2 is YNNKEL (reference sequence). The CDR3 covers 13 residues. V lost 3 bases and J 8 bases, leaving 13 bases between the germline ends. The CDR3 DNA follows: TGTGCCAGCAGCCACATGGGGATCCGAGGCTACACCTTC. It codes for CASSHMGIRGYTF. The variable domain in full, with the rest retrieved from reference TRBV3-1 and TRBJ1-2, is DTAVSQTPKYLVTQMGNDKSIKCEQNLGHDTMYWYKQDSKKFLKIMFSYNNKELIINETVPNRFSPKSPDKAHLNLHINSLELGDSAVYFCASSHMGIRGYTFGSGTRLTVV.

The rearrangement joins TRBV20-1 to TRBJ2-7, with D possibly TRBD2 on 6 matching bases. V lost 7 bases, J lost 7 bases, and 20 bases lay in between. In germline, CDR1 is DFQATT, CDR2 SNEGSKA (reference sequence). This CDR3 has 13 amino acids. CDR3: CSVPYPSGREQYF. Here the CDR3 DNA reads TGCAGTGTCCCATACCCCAGCGGGCGGGAGCAGTACTTC.

This clonotype was counted only a few times. The chain is built from TRBV20-1 and TRBJ2-7; 11 bases map to TRBD1. After removal of 0 bases from V and 4 bases from J, the junction contained 11 bases not matched to a gene. Germline V gene sequence: CDR1 DFQATT, CDR2 SNEGSKA (reference sequence). The length of the CDR3 is 17 residues. CDR3 region: CSARDPSAGQGVYEQYF. The CDR3 DNA reads as TGCAGTGCTAGAGACCCCTCAGCGGGACAGGGGGTTTACGAGCAGTACTTC.

Ten or more counts support this clonotype. The J gene is TRBJ2-7, the V gene TRBV28; D might be TRBD1 or TRBD2, each matching 6 bases. This CDR3 region has 16 residues. CDR1 MDHEN and CDR2 SYDVKM come from the germline V gene. The V end lost 2 bases, the J end lost 2 bases, and 16 bases lay between the germline ends. This chain's CDR3 is CASSLVTGTGTYEQYF. DNA for the CDR3: TGTGCCAGCAGTTTAGTAACAGGGACTGGCACCTACGAGCAGTACTTC.

The CDR3 coding sequence is TGTGCCAGCTACTTAGACAGGGTGAACACTGAAGCTTTCTTT. Amino acid sequence: CASYLDRVNTEAFF. The genes are TRBV7-3 and TRBJ1-1, with 7 positions matching TRBD1. CDR3 length: 14 residues. J gave up 0 bases and V 8 bases, and 6 bases lay outside the gene matches. Germline loops: CDR1 SGHTA, CDR2 FQGTGA.

This clonotype occurred a few times. The chain uses TRBV14 and TRBJ1-2; 11 bases line up with TRBD1. CDR1 and CDR2 (germline): SGHDN, FVKESK. The V and J ends lost 3 bases and 8 bases, in that order; junction bases with no gene match: 8. This CDR3 contains 15 residues. CDR3 in amino acids: CASSHPGQGGLGYTF. The CDR3 DNA reads as TGTGCCAGCAGCCATCCGGGACAGGGGGGGCTCGGCTACACCTTC.

In regard to this clonotype: The likely explanation is a read error, given a far larger clone one base away. The rearrangement links TRBV10-3 to TRBJ2-5; maybe TRBD2 (6 bases). V lost 5 bases and J lost 5, with 18 bases in between. The length of the CDR3 is 15 residues. Germline V gene lookup returns CDR1 ENHRY and CDR2 SYGVKD. The CDR3 sequence is CAISYSSSGGETQYF. The CDR3 nucleotides are TGTGCCATCAGTTACTCGTCTAGTGGAGGGGAGACCCAGTACTTC.

This clonotype was observed a few times. The J gene is TRBJ2-7, the V gene TRBV4-3; D call uncertain. The CDR3 contains 14 residues. Trimming shortened V by 1 base and J by 3 bases, and 10 bases separated the two germline ends. CDR1 and CDR2 from the germline V gene are LGHNA and YSLEER. The CDR3 DNA reads as TGCGCCAGCAGCCAAGGGACGTGGAACTACGAGCAGTACTTC. This translates into CASSQGTWNYEQYF.

Of note for this clonotype: Given a much more abundant clone one base away, this may be a read error. The rearrangement links TRBV3-1 to TRBJ1-1; D gene unclear. CDR1 is LGHDT, CDR2 YNNKEL, per germline (reference sequence). This CDR3 spans 11 amino acids. CDR3 nucleotide sequence: TGTGCCAGCAGAGGGAGCACTGAAGCTCTCTTT. Translating gives CASRGSTEALF.

This clonotype was counted at least ten times. V gene TRBV2 combines with J gene TRBJ1-2; TRBD1 might be the D (6 bases). V lost 8 bases to trimming and J lost 8 bases, with 15 bases between them. Germline CDR1 and CDR2: SNHLY and FYNNEI. The CDR3 is made up of 12 amino acids. The CDR3 sequence: CASRGATWGYTF. The CDR3, as DNA: TGTGCCAGCCGGGGGGCTACGTGGGGCTACACCTTC. Variable domain in full (rest from reference TRBV2 and TRBJ1-2): EPEVTQTPSHQVTQMGQEVILRCVPISNHLYFYWYRQILGQKVEFLVSFYNNEISEKSEIFDDQFSVERPDGSNFTLKIRSTKLEDSAMYFCASRGATWGYTFGSGTRLTVV.

V is TRBV5-1 and J is TRBJ1-2; 10 bases map to TRBD1. V shed 3 bases, J shed 8 bases, and the junction held 4 bases outside the gene matches. The CDR3 spans 13 residues. Germline loops: CDR1 SGHRS, CDR2 YFSETQ. In nucleotides, the CDR3 is TGCGCCAGCAGCTATTTGACAGGGGGCGGCTACACCTTC. This encodes CASSYLTGGGYTF.

In its sample, this clonotype was seen many times. This chain connects TRBV6-1 to TRBJ2-7; D is undetermined. The CDR3 is 12 amino acids. V was clipped by 5 bases and J by 9 bases, with 14 bases between them. Germline V gives CDR1 MNHNS, CDR2 SASEGT. The CDR3 region has the DNA TGTGCCAGCAGTAACGACCTCCTGTGGCAGTACTTC. Translating it yields CASSNDLLWQYF.

The chain combines TRBV18 with TRBJ1-3, with no clear D. The CDR3 runs 13 residues. Trimming took off 3 bases at V and 8 bases at J, with 11 bases between the two ends. Germline assignment: CDR1 KGHSH and CDR2 LQKENI. The CDR3 sequence is CASSPISGDTIYF. The CDR3 nucleotides read TGTGCCAGCTCACCTATTTCTGGGGACACCATATATTTT.

This clonotype was seen ten or more times. The chain uses TRBV29-1 and TRBJ2-7; no definite D call. V was pared by 5 bases and J by 0 bases, with 11 bases between. Per germline, CDR1 SQVTM and CDR2 ANQGSEA. The CDR3 sequence is 13 residues long. The CDR3 reads CSVTAASSYEQYF. The CDR3 DNA sequence: TGCAGCGTTACAGCAGCGAGCTCCTACGAGCAGTACTTC.

This clonotype has a handful of counts. The chain carries TRBV7-2 and TRBJ2-7; D call uncertain. The V end was cut by 5 bases, the J end by 5 bases, with 13 bases between. The germline CDR1 and CDR2 sequences are SGHTA and FQGNSA. CDR3 size: 13 residues. CDR3 loop: CASSEGRQDEQYF. In DNA form, the CDR3 reads TGTGCCAGCAGCGAAGGTCGGCAAGACGAGCAGTACTTC.

The chain is built from TRBV6-1 and TRBJ2-1; 8 bases are shared with TRBD1. V gave up 4 bases and J gave up 4 bases; unmatched junction bases: 6. Germline loops: CDR1 MNHNS, CDR2 SASEGT. The CDR3 sequence is 15 residues long. The CDR3 sequence is CASSGGQVKYNEQFF. The CDR3 nucleotides read TGTGCCAGCAGTGGGGGACAGGTGAAATACAATGAGCAGTTCTTC.

This clonotype was seen many times. This chain uses TRBV11-2 with TRBJ2-4, with D possibly called TRBD1 or TRBD2 (6 bases each). V lost 1 base to trimming and J lost 1 base, with 23 bases between them. CDR3 length: 20 amino acids. Germline V gene lookup returns CDR1 SGHAT and CDR2 FQNNGV. CDR3 in amino acids: CASSLVGQSLGGGAKNIQYF. In DNA, the CDR3 is TGTGCCAGCAGCTTAGTTGGACAGTCGCTTGGAGGAGGGGCCAAAAACATTCAGTACTTC. The variable domain in full, completed from reference TRBV11-2 and TRBJ2-4, reads EAGVAQSPRYKIIEKRQSVAFWCNPISGHATLYWYQQILGQGPKLLIQFQNNGVVDDSQLPKDRFSAERLKGVDSTLKIQPAKLEDSAVYLCASSLVGQSLGGGAKNIQYFGAGTRLSVL.